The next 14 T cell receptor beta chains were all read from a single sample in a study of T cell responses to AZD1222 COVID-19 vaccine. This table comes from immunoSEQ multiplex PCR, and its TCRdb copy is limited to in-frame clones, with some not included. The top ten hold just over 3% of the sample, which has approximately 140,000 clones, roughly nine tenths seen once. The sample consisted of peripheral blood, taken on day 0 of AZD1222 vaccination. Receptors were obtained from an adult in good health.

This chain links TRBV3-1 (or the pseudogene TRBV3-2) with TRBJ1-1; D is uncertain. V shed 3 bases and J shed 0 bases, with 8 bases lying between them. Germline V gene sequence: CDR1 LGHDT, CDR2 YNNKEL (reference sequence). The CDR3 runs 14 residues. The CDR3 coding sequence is TGTGCCAGCAGCCACGACCCGTTGAACACTGAAGCTTTCTTT. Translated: CASSHDPLNTEAFF.

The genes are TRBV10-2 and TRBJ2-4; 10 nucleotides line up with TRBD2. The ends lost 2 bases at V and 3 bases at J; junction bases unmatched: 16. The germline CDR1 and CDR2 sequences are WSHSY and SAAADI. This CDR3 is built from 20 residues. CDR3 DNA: TGCGCCAGCAGTGAGGTCGATGGGCTAGCGGGAGCTGGGGACAAAAACATTCAGTACTTC. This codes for CASSEVDGLAGAGDKNIQYF.

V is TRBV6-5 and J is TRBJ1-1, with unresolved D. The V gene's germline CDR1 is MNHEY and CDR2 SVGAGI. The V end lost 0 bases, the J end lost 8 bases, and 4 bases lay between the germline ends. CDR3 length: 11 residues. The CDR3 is CASSYSGEAFF. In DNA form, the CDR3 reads TGTGCCAGCAGTTACTCGGGAGAAGCTTTCTTT.

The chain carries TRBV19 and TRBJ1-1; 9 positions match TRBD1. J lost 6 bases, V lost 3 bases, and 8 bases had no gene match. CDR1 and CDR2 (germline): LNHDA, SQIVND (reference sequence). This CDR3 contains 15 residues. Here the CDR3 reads CASSITGTGKAEAFF. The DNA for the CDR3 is TGTGCCAGTAGTATCACCGGGACAGGGAAGGCTGAAGCTTTCTTT.

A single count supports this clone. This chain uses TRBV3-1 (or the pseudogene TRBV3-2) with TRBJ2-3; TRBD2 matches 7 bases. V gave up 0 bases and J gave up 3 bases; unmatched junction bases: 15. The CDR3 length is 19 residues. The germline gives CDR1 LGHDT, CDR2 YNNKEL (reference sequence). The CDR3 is CASSQDAPSTSPRTDTQYF. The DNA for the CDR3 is TGTGCCAGCAGCCAAGATGCCCCCTCGACTAGCCCTCGGACAGATACGCAGTATTTT.

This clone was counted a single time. The CDR3 sequence is CAIKAAGTNEKLFF. The CDR3 nucleotides are TGTGCCATCAAAGCGGCGGGAACTAATGAAAAACTGTTTTTT. The rearrangement joins TRBV6-5 to TRBJ1-4, with unresolved D. Germline V gives CDR1 MNHEY, CDR2 SVGAGI. The CDR3 totals 14 residues. V lost 10 bases, J lost 1 base, and 13 bases lay in between.

CDR3 nucleotides: TGTGCCAGCAGTTACTCGTCTTATCTCGCGTCGGGGGGGAAGGACACTGAAGCTTTCTTT. Its translation: CASSYSSYLASGGKDTEAFF. V is TRBV6-2 or TRBV6-3 and J is TRBJ1-1, with D perhaps TRBD1 (5 bases). Per germline, CDR1 MNHEY and CDR2 SVGEGT. Trimming took 0 bases from V and 3 from J, leaving 26 bases between them. This CDR3 is built from 20 residues.

The chain's CDR3 is CASSIEGGETQYF. Written as DNA, the CDR3 is TGTGCCAGTAGTATAGAAGGGGGAGAGACCCAGTACTTC. V and J are TRBV19 and TRBJ2-5; perhaps TRBD1 as D (6 bases). The CDR3 sequence is 13 residues long. The V end lost 0 bases, the J end lost 4 bases, and 6 bases lay between the germline ends. Germline loops: CDR1 LNHDA, CDR2 SQIVND (reference sequence).

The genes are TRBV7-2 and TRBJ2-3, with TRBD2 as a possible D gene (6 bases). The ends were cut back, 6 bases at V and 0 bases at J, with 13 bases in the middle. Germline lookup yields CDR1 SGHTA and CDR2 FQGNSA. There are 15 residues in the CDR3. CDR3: CASRPSATSTDTQYF. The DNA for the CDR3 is TGTGCCAGCAGGCCTAGCGCGACTAGCACAGATACGCAGTATTTT.

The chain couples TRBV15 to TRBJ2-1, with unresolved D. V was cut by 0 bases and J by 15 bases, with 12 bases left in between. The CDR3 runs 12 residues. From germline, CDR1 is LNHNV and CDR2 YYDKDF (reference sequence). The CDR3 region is CATSRDYIQRFF. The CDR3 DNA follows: TGTGCCACCAGCAGAGATTACATTCAGCGGTTCTTC.

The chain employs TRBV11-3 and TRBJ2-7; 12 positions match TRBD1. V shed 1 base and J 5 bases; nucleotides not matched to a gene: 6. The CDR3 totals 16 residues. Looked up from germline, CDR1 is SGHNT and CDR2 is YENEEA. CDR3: CASSLGGTGGRDEQYF. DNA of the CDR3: TGTGCCAGCAGCTTAGGTGGGACAGGGGGCAGAGACGAGCAGTACTTC.

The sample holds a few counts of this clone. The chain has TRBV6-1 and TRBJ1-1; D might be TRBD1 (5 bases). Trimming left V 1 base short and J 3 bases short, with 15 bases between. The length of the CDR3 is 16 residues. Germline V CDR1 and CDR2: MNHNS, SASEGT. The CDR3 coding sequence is TGTGCCAGCAGTGAAGATGCGGGGGGGTCGGACACTGAAGCTTTCTTT. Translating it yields CASSEDAGGSDTEAFF.

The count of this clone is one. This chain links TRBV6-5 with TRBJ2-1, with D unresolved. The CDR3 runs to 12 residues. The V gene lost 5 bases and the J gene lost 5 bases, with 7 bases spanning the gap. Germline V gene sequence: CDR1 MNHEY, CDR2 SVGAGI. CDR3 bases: TGTGCCAGCAGTAACTGGGACAATGAGCAGTTCTTC. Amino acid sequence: CASSNWDNEQFF.

This CDR3 reads CASSLGGSNSPLHF. CDR3 DNA sequence: TGTGCCAGCAGCTTAGGGGGGTCTAATTCACCCCTCCACTTT. The gene calls are TRBV7-6 and TRBJ1-6; D is possibly TRBD1 (5 bases). Germline CDR1 is SGHVS and CDR2 is FNYEAQ. The CDR3 has 14 amino acids. Trimming took 1 base from V and 6 from J, leaving 7 bases between them.